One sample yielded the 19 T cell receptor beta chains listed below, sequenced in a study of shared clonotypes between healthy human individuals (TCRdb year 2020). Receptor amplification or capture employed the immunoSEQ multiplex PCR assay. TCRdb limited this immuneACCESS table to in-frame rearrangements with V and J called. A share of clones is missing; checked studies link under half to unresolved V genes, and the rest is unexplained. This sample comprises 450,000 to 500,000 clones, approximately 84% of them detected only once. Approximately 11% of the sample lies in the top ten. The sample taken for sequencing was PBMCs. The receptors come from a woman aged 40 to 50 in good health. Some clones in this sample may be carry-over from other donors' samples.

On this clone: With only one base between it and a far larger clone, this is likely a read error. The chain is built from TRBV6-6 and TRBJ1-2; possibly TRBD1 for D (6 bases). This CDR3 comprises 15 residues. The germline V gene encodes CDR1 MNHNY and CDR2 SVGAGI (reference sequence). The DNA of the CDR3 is TGTGCCAGCAGTCCAAGCCCCACAGGGCACTATGACTACACCTTC. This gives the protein CASSPSPTGHYDYTF.

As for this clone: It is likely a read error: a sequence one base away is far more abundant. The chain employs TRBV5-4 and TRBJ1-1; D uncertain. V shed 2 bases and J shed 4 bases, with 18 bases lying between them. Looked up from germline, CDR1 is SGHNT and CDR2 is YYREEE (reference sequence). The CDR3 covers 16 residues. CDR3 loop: CASSFEVDKMSTEAFF. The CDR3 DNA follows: TGTGCCAGCAGCTTCGAGGTAGATAAAATGAGCACTGAAGCTTTCTTT.

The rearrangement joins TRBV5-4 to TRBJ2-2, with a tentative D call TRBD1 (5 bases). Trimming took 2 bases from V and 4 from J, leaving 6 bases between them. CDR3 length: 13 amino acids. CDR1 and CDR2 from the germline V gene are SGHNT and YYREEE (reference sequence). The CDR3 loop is CASSFQGTGELFF. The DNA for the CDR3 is TGTGCCAGCAGCTTCCAGGGCACCGGGGAGCTGTTTTTT.

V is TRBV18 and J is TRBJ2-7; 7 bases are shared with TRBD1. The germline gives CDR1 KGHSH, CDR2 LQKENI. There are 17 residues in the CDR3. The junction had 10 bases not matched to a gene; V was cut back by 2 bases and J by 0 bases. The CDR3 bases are TGTGCCAGCTCACCATCACAGGGACAGCGAAGCTCCTACGAGCAGTACTTC. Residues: CASSPSQGQRSSYEQYF.

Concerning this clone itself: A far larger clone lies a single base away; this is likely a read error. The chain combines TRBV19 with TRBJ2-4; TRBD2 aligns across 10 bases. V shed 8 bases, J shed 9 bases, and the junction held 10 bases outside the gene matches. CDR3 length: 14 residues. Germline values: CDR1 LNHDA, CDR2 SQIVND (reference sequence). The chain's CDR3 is CASPLAGVPRIQYF. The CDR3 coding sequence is TGTGCCAGTCCTCTAGCGGGAGTACCTCGCATTCAGTACTTC.

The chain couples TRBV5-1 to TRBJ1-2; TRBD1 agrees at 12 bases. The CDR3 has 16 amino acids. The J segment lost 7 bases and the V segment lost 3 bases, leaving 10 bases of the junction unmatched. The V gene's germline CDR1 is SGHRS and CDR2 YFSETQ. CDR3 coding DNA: TGCGCCAGCAGCTCAAACCCGGGACAGGGGGCGGGTGGCTACACCTTC. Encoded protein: CASSSNPGQGAGGYTF.

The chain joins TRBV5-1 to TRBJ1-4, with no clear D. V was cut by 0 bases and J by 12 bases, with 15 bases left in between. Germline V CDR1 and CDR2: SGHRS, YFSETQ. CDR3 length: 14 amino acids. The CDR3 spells CASSLEAPDDELFF. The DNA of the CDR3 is TGCGCCAGCAGCTTGGAGGCCCCGGATGATGAACTGTTTTTT.

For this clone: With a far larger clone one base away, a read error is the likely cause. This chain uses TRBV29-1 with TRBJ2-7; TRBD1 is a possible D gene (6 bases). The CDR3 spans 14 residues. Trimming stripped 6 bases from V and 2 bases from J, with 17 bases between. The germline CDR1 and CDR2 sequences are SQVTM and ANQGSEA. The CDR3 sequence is CSVGAGRKPYEQYF. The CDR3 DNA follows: TGCAGCGTGGGGGCTGGGCGGAAACCCTACGAGCAGTACTTC.

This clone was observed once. CDR3 nucleotides: TGTGCCAGCAGCTTAGAGTTTAATGAAAAACTGTTTTTT. Translated: CASSLEFNEKLFF. The chain combines TRBV7-9 with TRBJ1-4; D not certain. This CDR3 comprises 13 residues. V was cut by 1 base and J by 4 bases, with 4 bases left in between. Looked up from germline, CDR1 is SEHNR and CDR2 is FQNEAQ (reference sequence).

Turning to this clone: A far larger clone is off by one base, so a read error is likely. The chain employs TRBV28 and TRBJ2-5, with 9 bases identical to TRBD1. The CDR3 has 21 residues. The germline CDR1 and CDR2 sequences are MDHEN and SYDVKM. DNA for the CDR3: TGTGCCTGCAGTTGGGTCGGAGGAAGGACAGGGGAGCCCATCCGGTATGGGGAGCAGTACTTC. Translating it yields CACSWVGGRTGEPIRYGEQYF.

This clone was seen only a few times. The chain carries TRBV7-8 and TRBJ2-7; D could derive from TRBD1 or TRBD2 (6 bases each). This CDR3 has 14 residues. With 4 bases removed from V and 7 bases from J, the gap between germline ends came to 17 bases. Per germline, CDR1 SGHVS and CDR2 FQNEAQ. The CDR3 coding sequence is TGTGCCAGCAGCTCAACCAGGGGAGGTACGGAGCAGTACTTC. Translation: CASSSTRGGTEQYF.

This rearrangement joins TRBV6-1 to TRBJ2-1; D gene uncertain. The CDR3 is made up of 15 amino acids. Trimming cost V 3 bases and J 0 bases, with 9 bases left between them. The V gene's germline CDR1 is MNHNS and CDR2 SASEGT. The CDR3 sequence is CASSEDPSSYNEQFF. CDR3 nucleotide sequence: TGTGCCAGCAGTGAGGACCCAAGCTCCTACAATGAGCAGTTCTTC.

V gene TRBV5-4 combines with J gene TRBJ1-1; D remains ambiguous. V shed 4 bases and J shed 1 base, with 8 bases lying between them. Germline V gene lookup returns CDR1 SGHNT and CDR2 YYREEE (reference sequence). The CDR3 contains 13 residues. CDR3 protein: CASSTTENTEAFF. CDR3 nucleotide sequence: TGTGCCAGCAGCACTACAGAGAACACTGAAGCTTTCTTT.

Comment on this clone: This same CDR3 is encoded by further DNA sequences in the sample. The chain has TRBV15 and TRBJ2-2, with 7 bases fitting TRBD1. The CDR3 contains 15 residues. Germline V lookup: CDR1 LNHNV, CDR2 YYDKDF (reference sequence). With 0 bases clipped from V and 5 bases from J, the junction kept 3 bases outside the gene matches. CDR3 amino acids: CATSRDDRETGELFF. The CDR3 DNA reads TGTGCCACCAGCAGAGACGACAGGGAGACCGGGGAGCTGTTTTTT.

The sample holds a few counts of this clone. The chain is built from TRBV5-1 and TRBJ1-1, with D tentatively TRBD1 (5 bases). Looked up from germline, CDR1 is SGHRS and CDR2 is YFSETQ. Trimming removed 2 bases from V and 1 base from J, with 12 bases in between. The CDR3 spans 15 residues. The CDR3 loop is CASSLGTLGNTEAFF. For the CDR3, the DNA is TGCGCCAGCAGCTTAGGGACCCTAGGGAACACTGAAGCTTTCTTT.

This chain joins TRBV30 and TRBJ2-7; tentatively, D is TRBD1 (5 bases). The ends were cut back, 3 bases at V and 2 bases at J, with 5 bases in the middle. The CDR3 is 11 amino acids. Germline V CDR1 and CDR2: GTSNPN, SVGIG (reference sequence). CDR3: CAWRQAYEQYF. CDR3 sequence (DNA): TGTGCCTGGAGACAGGCCTACGAGCAGTACTTC.

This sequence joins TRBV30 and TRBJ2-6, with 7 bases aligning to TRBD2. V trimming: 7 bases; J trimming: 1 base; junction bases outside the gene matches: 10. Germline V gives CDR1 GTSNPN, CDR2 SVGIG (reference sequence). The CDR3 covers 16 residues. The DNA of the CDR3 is TGTGCCTTGGAGGGAACGGGAGGATCTGGGGCCAACGTCCTGACTTTC. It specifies CALEGTGGSGANVLTF.

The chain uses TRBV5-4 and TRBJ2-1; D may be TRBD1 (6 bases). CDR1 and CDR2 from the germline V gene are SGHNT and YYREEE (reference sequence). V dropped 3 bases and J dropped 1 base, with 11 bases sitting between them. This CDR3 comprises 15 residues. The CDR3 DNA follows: TGTGCCAGCAGCTCGGACAGTCTTTCCTACAATGAGCAGTTCTTC. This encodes CASSSDSLSYNEQFF.

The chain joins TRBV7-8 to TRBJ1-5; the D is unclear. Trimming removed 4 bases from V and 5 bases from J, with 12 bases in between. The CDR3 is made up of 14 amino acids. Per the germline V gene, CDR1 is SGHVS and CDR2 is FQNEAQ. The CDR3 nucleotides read TGTGCCAGCAGCTACGCCGGATTTGATCAGCCCCAGCATTTT. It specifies CASSYAGFDQPQHF.